This T cell receptor beta chain was recovered during a study of blood T cell repertoires in COVID-19. As for the study in general: Sources were T cells, B-cell-depleted T cells, or PBMCs; the material itself was cDNA or gDNA.

The ends were cut back, 3 bases at V and 3 bases at J, with 11 bases in the middle. This CDR3 is built from 15 residues. Germline V gene data show CDR1 as KGHSH and CDR2 as LQKENI. Per the original methods: Researchers report that nucleated cell counts were estimated from reference gene primer amplification. Sequencing was performed with immunoSEQ multiplex PCR; in TCRdb, only in-frame clones are kept and a portion is missing. V, J and clone size reflect that table, while D and trimming were determined from the DNA. The sample contains 250,000 to 300,000 clones, around nine tenths of which appear only once.

This chain links TRBV18 with TRBJ1-4; a possible D gene is TRBD1 (5 bases). This TCR was sampled from a woman aged 55-70 years with COVID-19, enrolled during active disease. Sequences were obtained from peripheral blood. The CDR3, as DNA: TGTGCCAGCTCACCCCAAGACAGTCCTAATGAAAAACTGTTTTTT. Amino acids: CASSPQDSPNEKLFF.